Following are 4 T cell receptor beta chains from one sample sequenced in a study of CD8 T cells in ankylosing spondylitis (dated by TCRdb to the late 2010s). To prepare the library, 5' RACE was applied. Instrument used: Illumina HiSeq 2500. TCRdb ran its own pipeline on the public reads, namely fastp trimming at Q25 and MiXCR clone calling, and kept in-frame beta chains. Every entry covers one CDR3 protein and lists the most common genes and DNA from its rows. Present in this sample are approximately 150,000 distinct CDR3 sequences, roughly 18% of which were seen just once. Together, the top ten hold roughly a third of the sample. No antigen has been identified for these receptors. The full study reports these points: Blood from ankylosing spondylitis patients appeared to be characterized by a TCR beta motif made up of several highly homologous amino acid variants.

Sequenced material: blood, either unsorted or a sorted T cell fraction (not recorded which). These receptors came from a male donor with ankylosing spondylitis.

This clonotype was observed a handful of times. The chain combines TRBV4-2 with TRBJ2-2; D unclear. Germline CDR1 reads LGHNA; CDR2 reads YNFKEQ. The CDR3 runs to 14 residues. Trimming stripped 1 base from V and 4 bases from J, with 7 bases between. The CDR3 is CASSQAAFTGELFF. The CDR3 DNA sequence: TGTGCCAGCAGCCAAGCAGCGTTCACCGGGGAGCTGTTTTTT.

This clonotype was counted a few times. The rearrangement links TRBV29-1 to TRBJ2-7, with D possibly being TRBD1 (5 bases). Looked up from germline, CDR1 is SQVTM and CDR2 is ANQGSEA. The CDR3 consists of 15 residues. Trimming cost V 6 bases and J 3 bases, with 21 bases left between them. CDR3 DNA sequence: TGCAGCGTCGATCGGCGTGAGCAGGGTAACTACGAGCAGTACTTC. This sequence encodes CSVDRREQGNYEQYF.

This clonotype was seen repeatedly, ten times or more. The gene calls are TRBV4-2 and TRBJ2-1; maybe TRBD2 (6 bases). The V and J ends lost 6 bases and 8 bases respectively, with 35 bases between them. The CDR3 covers 20 residues. The V gene's germline CDR1 is LGHNA and CDR2 YNFKEQ. The CDR3 DNA is TGTGCCAGCAGGTCCTCGGGACTCCCGCCGGTGGCTAGCCGAACTGATGAGCAGTTCTTC. It yields the protein CASRSSGLPPVASRTDEQFF.

This clonotype came up a few times. The chain links TRBV3-1 to TRBJ2-7; unclear D gene. This CDR3 contains 17 residues. The V gene lost 1 base and the J gene lost 2 bases, with 18 bases spanning the gap. CDR1 is LGHDT and CDR2 is YNNKEL in the germline V gene (reference sequence). In DNA form, the CDR3 reads TGTGCCAGCAGCCAAGCTATTCCTGGCGCGGAACCCTACGAGCAGTACTTC. Protein product: CASSQAIPGAEPYEQYF.